These T cell receptor beta chains were read from a single sample in a study of cytomegalovirus exposure and HLA in healthy donors. Repertoires were generated with immunoSEQ multiplex PCR, while TCRdb's copy carries only in-frame clones and drops some. The profile shows around 150,000 clones, about two thirds of them singletons. Sequencing was done on a sample of PBMCs. Receptors originate from a man aged 25 to 45 in good health and CMV-seropositive. CDR3s include the opening cysteine and the closing phenylalanine or tryptophan. The D gene is left open where the match is weak. Expanded clones get a size class; other rows say once, few or many, or leave the size out.

clone_size,d_call,v_call,j_call,cdr3_aa,cdr3_nt
-,-,TRBV5-1,TRBJ2-7,CASSLDGVYEQYF,TGCGCCAGCAGCTTGGACGGTGTCTACGAGCAGTACTTC
-,-,TRBV9,TRBJ2-2,CASSVGADTGELFF,TGTGCCAGCAGCGTAGGCGCGGACACCGGGGAGCTGTTTTTT
few,TRBD2,TRBV7-9,TRBJ2-1,CASSLWREATNEQFF,TGTGCCAGCAGCTTGTGGCGGGAGGCGACCAATGAGCAGTTCTTC
-,-,TRBV7-8,TRBJ1-4,CASSEGGVGEKLFF,TGTGCCAGCAGCGAAGGGGGGGTAGGTGAAAAACTGTTTTTT
-,-,TRBV7-8,TRBJ2-3,CASSQGRRASTDTQYF,TGTGCCAGCAGCCAGGGGCGGAGAGCTAGCACAGATACGCAGTATTTT
-,-,TRBV6-1,TRBJ2-7,CASTREYF,TGTGCCAGCACCCGGGAGTACTTC
-,-,TRBV5-1,TRBJ2-4,CASRDHYAAKNIQYF,TGCGCCAGCAGAGACCACTACGCAGCCAAAAACATTCAGTACTTC
few,TRBD2,TRBV5-1,TRBJ2-3,CASSSPTSGSPDTQYF,TGCGCCAGCAGCTCCCCGACTAGCGGGAGCCCAGATACGCAGTATTTT
-,TRBD1,TRBV2,TRBJ2-7,CASTLNWTGERYF,TGTGCCAGCACCTTGAATTGGACAGGGGAACGGTACTTC
-,TRBD1,TRBV18,TRBJ1-1,CASSPSGGQGNTEAFF,TGTGCCAGCTCACCGAGTGGAGGACAGGGGAACACTGAAGCTTTCTTT
few,-,TRBV27,TRBJ1-5,CASSLGGQQPQHF,TGTGCCAGCAGTTTGGGGGGTCAACAGCCCCAGCATTTT
-,TRBD2,TRBV7-7,TRBJ2-1,CASSPLLAGGEQFF,TGTGCTAGCAGCCCTCTTCTAGCGGGAGGCGAGCAGTTCTTC
few,-,TRBV18,TRBJ2-7,CASSPPVSYEQYF,TGTGCCAGCTCACCGCCGGTGTCCTACGAGCAGTACTTC
few,-,TRBV2,TRBJ1-1,CASSVLWGGEAFF,TGTGCCAGCAGTGTGTTGTGGGGGGGTGAAGCTTTCTTT
-,-,TRBV18,TRBJ1-2,CASSPNSPGTGDYGYTF,TGTGCCAGCTCACCCAACAGCCCAGGGACGGGGGACTATGGCTACACCTTC
-,TRBD2,TRBV28,TRBJ2-1,CASSSLAGGTAQFF,TGTGCCAGCAGTTCCCTAGCGGGAGGGACGGCGCAGTTCTTC
-,TRBD1,TRBV5-1,TRBJ2-7,CASSPIQGAVYEQYF,TGCGCCAGCAGCCCGATACAGGGGGCGGTTTACGAGCAGTACTTC
-,-,TRBV5-5,TRBJ2-3,CASSFWGRGTDTQYF,TGTGCCAGCAGCTTTTGGGGGCGCGGCACAGATACGCAGTATTTT
-,TRBD1,TRBV28,TRBJ1-5,CASSLQGRGSNQPQHF,TGTGCCAGCAGCCTACAGGGGAGAGGTAGCAATCAGCCCCAGCATTTT
-,-,TRBV7-9,TRBJ2-7,CASSQDTVSYEQYF,TGTGCCAGCAGCCAGGACACTGTCTCCTACGAGCAGTACTTC
-,TRBD2,TRBV2,TRBJ2-2,CASSPGTSAVTGELFF,TGTGCCAGCTCCCCGGGGACTAGCGCTGTCACCGGGGAGCTGTTTTTT
few,-,TRBV6-1,TRBJ1-6,CASSSGPYNSPLHF,TGTGCCAGCAGCTCAGGTCCCTATAATTCACCCCTCCACTTT